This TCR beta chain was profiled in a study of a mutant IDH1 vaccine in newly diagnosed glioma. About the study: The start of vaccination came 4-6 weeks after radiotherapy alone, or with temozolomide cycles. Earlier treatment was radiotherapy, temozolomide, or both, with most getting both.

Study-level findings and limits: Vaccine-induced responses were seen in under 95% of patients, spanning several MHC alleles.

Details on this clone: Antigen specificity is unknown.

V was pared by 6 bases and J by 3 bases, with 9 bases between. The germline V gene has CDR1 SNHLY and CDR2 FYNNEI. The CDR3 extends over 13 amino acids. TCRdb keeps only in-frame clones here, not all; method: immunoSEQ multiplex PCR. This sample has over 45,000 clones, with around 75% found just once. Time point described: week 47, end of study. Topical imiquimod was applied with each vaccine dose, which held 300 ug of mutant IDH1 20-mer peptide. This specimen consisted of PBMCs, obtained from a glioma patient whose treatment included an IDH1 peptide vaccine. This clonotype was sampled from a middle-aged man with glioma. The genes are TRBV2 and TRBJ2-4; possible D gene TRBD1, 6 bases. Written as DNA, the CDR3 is TGTGCCAGCAGCGGGGACATCAAAAACATTCAGTACTTC. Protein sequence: CASSGDIKNIQYF.